The 19 T cell receptor beta chains presented below share a single source sample, sequenced in a study of blood T cell repertoires in COVID-19 (dated by TCRdb to about 2020). Libraries were prepared through the immunoSEQ multiplex PCR assay. In TCRdb, the immuneACCESS table is reduced to in-frame sequences with V and J assigned. These tables do not hold every clone; where another copy was compared, an unresolved V gene accounts for under half, and the others remain unexplained. The sample table holds 100,000 to 150,000 clones, of which 86% were seen once. About 5.4% of the sample is held by the ten biggest clonotypes. Sequenced input: peripheral blood. All receptors derive from a human donor in a cohort sampled during active COVID-19.

The CDR3 protein is CASSPEAQGNTIYF. Here the CDR3 DNA reads TGTGCCAGCTCACCCGAAGCTCAAGGAAACACCATATATTTT. This chain links TRBV18 with TRBJ1-3; D gene unclear. The length of the CDR3 is 14 residues. CDR1 and CDR2 from the germline V gene are KGHSH and LQKENI. The V and J ends lost 3 bases and 4 bases respectively, with 10 bases between them.

The J gene is TRBJ2-7, the V gene TRBV7-2; the D gene is possibly TRBD2 (5 bases). The CDR3 length is 14 residues. V lost 0 bases and J lost 0, with 6 bases in between. The germline V gene has CDR1 SGHTA and CDR2 FQGNSA. The CDR3 loop reads CASSLAGNSYEQYF. The CDR3 bases are TGTGCCAGCAGCTTAGCCGGGAACTCCTACGAGCAGTACTTC. Looking up the rest from reference TRBV7-2 and TRBJ2-7 gives the full variable domain: GAGVSQSPSNKVTEKGKDVELRCDPISGHTALYWYRQSLGQGLEFLIYFQGNSAPDKSGLPSDRFSAERTGGSVSTLTIQRTQQEDSAVYLCASSLAGNSYEQYFGPGTRLTVT.

CDR3 nucleotides: TGCGCCAGCAGCTTGACAGTGGTGAACACTGAAGCTTTCTTT. It specifies CASSLTVVNTEAFF. The chain links TRBV5-1 to TRBJ1-1; D is unclear. Germline V lookup: CDR1 SGHRS, CDR2 YFSETQ. The CDR3 loop spans 14 amino acids. Trimming removed 1 base from V and 0 bases from J, with 7 bases in between.

The chain joins TRBV2 to TRBJ2-7, with 7 bases matching TRBD2. The V segment lost 4 bases and the J segment 5 bases; nucleotides outside the gene matches: 11. Germline V lookup: CDR1 SNHLY, CDR2 FYNNEI. This CDR3 is built from 15 residues. Written as DNA, the CDR3 is TGTGCCAGCAGTGTGAGGGAGGGCCTGATCGACGAGCAGTACTTC. Translation: CASSVREGLIDEQYF.

V usage is TRBV7-9 and J usage is TRBJ1-2; 9 nucleotides align to TRBD1. After removal of 4 bases from V and 4 bases from J, the junction contained 10 bases not matched to a gene. This CDR3 is built from 16 residues. Germline assignment: CDR1 SEHNR and CDR2 FQNEAQ (reference sequence). The CDR3 region is CASSSPGQGRIYGYTF. In DNA form, the CDR3 reads TGTGCCAGCAGCTCACCGGGACAGGGCCGTATCTATGGCTACACCTTC.

The V and J genes are TRBV2 and TRBJ2-1; D may be TRBD2 (6 bases). The CDR3 loop spans 15 amino acids. Per germline, CDR1 SNHLY and CDR2 FYNNEI. V gave up 6 bases and J gave up 12 bases, with 24 bases separating them. CDR3 loop: CASRGRGTSFGWQFF. In DNA form, the CDR3 reads TGTGCCAGCAGGGGCCGGGGGACTTCCTTTGGGTGGCAGTTCTTC.

The rearrangement uses TRBV14 and TRBJ1-1; D is ambiguous. The CDR3 runs 13 residues. Deletions cut 7 bases from V and 1 base from J, with 10 bases between. Germline CDR1 reads SGHDN; CDR2 reads FVKESK. CDR3 loop: CASTRAGNTEAFF. For the CDR3, the DNA is TGTGCCAGCACCCGGGCGGGGAACACTGAAGCTTTCTTT.

V gene TRBV9 combines with J gene TRBJ1-2; 8 nucleotides agree with TRBD1. CDR1 is SGDLS and CDR2 is YYNGEE in the germline V gene. The ends lost 4 bases at V and 4 bases at J; junction bases unmatched: 12. The CDR3 is 16 amino acids. The CDR3 region has the DNA TGTGCCAGCAGCTCTACAATGACAGGGGTGGGCTATGGCTACACCTTC. This gives the protein CASSSTMTGVGYGYTF.

V gene TRBV13 combines with J gene TRBJ2-3; 15 bases agree with TRBD2. V was pared by 5 bases and J by 2 bases, with 8 bases of the junction left unmatched. Germline V gene sequence: CDR1 PRHDT, CDR2 FYEKMQ (reference sequence). CDR3 size: 18 residues. The CDR3 DNA follows: TGTGCCAGCAGCCCGCGGACTAGCGGGAGGGTACACACAGATACGCAGTATTTT. Translated: CASSPRTSGRVHTDTQYF.

V gene TRBV11-2 combines with J gene TRBJ1-1, with 7 bases aligning to TRBD1. This CDR3 is 14 amino acids long. V was pared by 6 bases and J by 4 bases, with 8 bases of the junction left unmatched. Germline loops: CDR1 SGHAT, CDR2 FQNNGV. The chain's CDR3 is CASSGRGLGTEAFF. For the CDR3, the DNA is TGTGCCAGCAGTGGAAGGGGGCTTGGCACTGAAGCTTTCTTT. Using reference TRBV11-2 and TRBJ1-1 for the parts outside the CDR3, the full variable domain is EAGVAQSPRYKIIEKRQSVAFWCNPISGHATLYWYQQILGQGPKLLIQFQNNGVVDDSQLPKDRFSAERLKGVDSTLKIQPAKLEDSAVYLCASSGRGLGTEAFFGQGTRLTVV.

V and J are TRBV7-9 and TRBJ2-5; D is ambiguous. The germline V gene has CDR1 SEHNR and CDR2 FQNEAQ (reference sequence). V was cut by 0 bases and J by 2 bases, with 7 bases left in between. This CDR3 has 14 amino acids. The CDR3 reads CASSLAAEQETQYF. The CDR3 DNA is TGTGCCAGCAGCTTAGCGGCGGAGCAAGAGACCCAGTACTTC.

The chain recombines TRBV18 with TRBJ1-4; 9 bases are shared with TRBD1. Germline V gene lookup returns CDR1 KGHSH and CDR2 LQKENI. Unmatched junction bases numbered 19, after V lost 3 bases and J lost 8 bases. This CDR3 has 19 amino acids. The CDR3 region is CASSPPGQGFGLAREKLFF. The CDR3, as DNA: TGTGCCAGCTCACCCCCGGGACAGGGATTCGGTCTAGCTCGCGAAAAACTGTTTTTT.

The rearrangement links TRBV19 to TRBJ1-1, with TRBD1 matching over 8 bases. After removal of 6 bases from V and 2 bases from J, the junction contained 14 bases not matched to a gene. CDR1 and CDR2 (germline): LNHDA, SQIVND (reference sequence). There are 17 residues in the CDR3. The CDR3, as DNA: TGTGCCAGTAGAGACAACCACGGGACAGGTGACAACACTGAAGCTTTCTTT. It encodes CASRDNHGTGDNTEAFF.

This clone has only a few counts. The chain has TRBV6-5 and TRBJ1-2; maybe TRBD1 (6 bases). V was clipped by 7 bases and J by 4 bases, with 13 bases between them. This CDR3 has 13 residues. CDR1 is MNHEY and CDR2 is SVGAGI in the germline V gene. The CDR3 DNA is TGTGCCAGCACTCCACAGGGCTCCTATGGCTACACCTTC. Translating it yields CASTPQGSYGYTF.

V usage is TRBV28 and J usage is TRBJ1-6; maybe TRBD1 (5 bases). Trimming stripped 1 base from V and 1 base from J, with 5 bases between. CDR3 length: 15 residues. Germline-derived CDR1 and CDR2 are MDHEN and SYDVKM. As DNA, the CDR3 is TGTGCCAGCAGTTTATCAGGGTCCTATAATTCACCCCTCCACTTT. This sequence encodes CASSLSGSYNSPLHF. The full variable domain, with the rest looked up from reference TRBV28 and TRBJ1-6, is DVKVTQSSRYLVKRTGEKVFLECVQDMDHENMFWYRQDPGLGLRLIYFSYDVKMKEKGDIPEGYSVSREKKERFSLILESASTNQTSMYLCASSLSGSYNSPLHFGNGTRLTVT.

This clone came up once. This chain uses TRBV28 with TRBJ2-2; 10 bases map to TRBD2. J gave up 5 bases and V 5 bases, and 5 bases lay outside the gene matches. The germline V gene encodes CDR1 MDHEN and CDR2 SYDVKM. CDR3 length equals 15 residues. The CDR3 is CASSALAGVTGELFF. The CDR3 DNA reads as TGTGCCAGCAGTGCTCTAGCGGGAGTGACCGGGGAGCTGTTTTTT.

This clone showed up just once. The V gene is TRBV30, the J gene TRBJ1-4; 8 bases line up with TRBD1. The CDR3 consists of 14 residues. Germline CDR1 is GTSNPN and CDR2 is SVGIG (reference sequence). After removal of 3 bases from V and 6 bases from J, the junction contained 6 bases not matched to a gene. The CDR3: CAWSRDRRYEKLFF. CDR3 bases: TGTGCCTGGAGCCGGGACAGGAGATATGAAAAACTGTTTTTT.

CDR3 DNA: TGTGCCTGTCGGGGTATGAACACTGAAGCTTTCTTT. It yields the protein CACRGMNTEAFF. The chain is built from TRBV30 and TRBJ1-1; D uncertain. This CDR3 has 12 amino acids. V was pared by 6 bases and J by 0 bases, with 8 bases between. Germline CDR1 reads GTSNPN; CDR2 reads SVGIG (reference sequence).

The V call is TRBV5-1, the J call TRBJ2-3; D is uncertain. The CDR3 covers 14 residues. The germline V gene encodes CDR1 SGHRS and CDR2 YFSETQ. Trimming shortened V by 2 bases and J by 0 bases, and 7 bases separated the two germline ends. The chain's CDR3 is CASSFSESTDTQYF. CDR3 bases: TGCGCCAGCAGCTTCAGCGAGAGCACAGATACGCAGTATTTT.